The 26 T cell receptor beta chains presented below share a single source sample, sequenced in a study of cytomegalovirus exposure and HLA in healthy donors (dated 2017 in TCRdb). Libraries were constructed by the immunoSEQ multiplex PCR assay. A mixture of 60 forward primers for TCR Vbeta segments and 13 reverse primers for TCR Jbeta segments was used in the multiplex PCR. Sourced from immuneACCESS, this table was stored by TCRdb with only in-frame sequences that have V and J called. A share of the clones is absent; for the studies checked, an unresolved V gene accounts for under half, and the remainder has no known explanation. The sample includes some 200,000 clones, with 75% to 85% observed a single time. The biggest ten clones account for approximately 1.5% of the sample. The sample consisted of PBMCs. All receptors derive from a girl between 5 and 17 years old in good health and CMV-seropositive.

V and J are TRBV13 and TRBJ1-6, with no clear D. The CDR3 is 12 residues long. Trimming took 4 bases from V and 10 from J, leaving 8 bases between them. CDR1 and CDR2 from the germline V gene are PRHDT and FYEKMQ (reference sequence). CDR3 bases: TGTGCCAGCAGCTCCCCCCAATCACCCCTCCACTTT. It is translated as CASSSPQSPLHF.

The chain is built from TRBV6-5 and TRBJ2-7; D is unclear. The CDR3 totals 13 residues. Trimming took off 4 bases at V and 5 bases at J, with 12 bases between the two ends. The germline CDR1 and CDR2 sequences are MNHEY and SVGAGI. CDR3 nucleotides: TGTGCCAGCAGTTTCCCGCCGGTCGACGAGCAGTACTTC. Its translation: CASSFPPVDEQYF.

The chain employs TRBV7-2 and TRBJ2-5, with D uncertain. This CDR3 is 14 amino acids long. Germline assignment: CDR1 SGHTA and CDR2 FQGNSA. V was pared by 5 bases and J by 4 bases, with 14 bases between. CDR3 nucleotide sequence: TGTGCCAGCAGCCTAGAGCCCCGCGGAGAGACCCAGTACTTC. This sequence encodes CASSLEPRGETQYF.

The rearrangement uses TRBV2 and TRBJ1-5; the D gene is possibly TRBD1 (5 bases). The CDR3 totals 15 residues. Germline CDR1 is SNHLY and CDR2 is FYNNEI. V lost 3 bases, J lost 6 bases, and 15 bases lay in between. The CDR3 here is CASSDGGYFGQPQHF. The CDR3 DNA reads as TGTGCCAGCAGTGACGGGGGATACTTCGGTCAGCCCCAGCATTTT.

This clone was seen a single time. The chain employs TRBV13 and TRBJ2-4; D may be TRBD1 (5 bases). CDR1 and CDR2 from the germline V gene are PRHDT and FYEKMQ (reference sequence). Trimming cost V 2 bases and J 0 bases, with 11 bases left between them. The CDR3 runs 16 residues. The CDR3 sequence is CASSLRRTLAKNIQYF. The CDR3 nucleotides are TGTGCCAGCAGCTTAAGGCGGACACTAGCCAAAAACATTCAGTACTTC.

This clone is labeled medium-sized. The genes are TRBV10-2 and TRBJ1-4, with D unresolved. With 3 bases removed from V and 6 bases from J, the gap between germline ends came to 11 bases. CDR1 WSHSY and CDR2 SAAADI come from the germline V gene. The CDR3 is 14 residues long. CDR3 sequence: CASSEAAGYEKLFF. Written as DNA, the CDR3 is TGCGCCAGCAGTGAAGCGGCAGGATATGAAAAACTGTTTTTT.

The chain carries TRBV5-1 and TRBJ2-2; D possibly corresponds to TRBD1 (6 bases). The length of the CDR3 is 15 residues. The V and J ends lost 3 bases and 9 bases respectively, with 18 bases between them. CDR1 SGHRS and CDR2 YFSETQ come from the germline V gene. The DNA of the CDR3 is TGCGCCAGCAGCTCTGTCGCAGGGGTCAGCAGGGAGCTGTTTTTT. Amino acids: CASSSVAGVSRELFF.

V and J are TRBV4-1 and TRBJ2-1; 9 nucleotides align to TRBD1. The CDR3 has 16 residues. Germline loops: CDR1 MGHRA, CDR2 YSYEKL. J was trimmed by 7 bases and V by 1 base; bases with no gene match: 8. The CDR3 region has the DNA TGCGCCAGCAGCCAAGCCGGGACAGGGAGCGCAAATGAGCAGTTCTTC. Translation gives CASSQAGTGSANEQFF.

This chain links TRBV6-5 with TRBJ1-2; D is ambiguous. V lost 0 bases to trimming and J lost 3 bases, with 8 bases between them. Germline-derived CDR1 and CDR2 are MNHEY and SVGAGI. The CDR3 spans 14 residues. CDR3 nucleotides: TGTGCCAGCAGTTACTCGAGACGGGACTATGGCTACACCTTC. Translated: CASSYSRRDYGYTF.

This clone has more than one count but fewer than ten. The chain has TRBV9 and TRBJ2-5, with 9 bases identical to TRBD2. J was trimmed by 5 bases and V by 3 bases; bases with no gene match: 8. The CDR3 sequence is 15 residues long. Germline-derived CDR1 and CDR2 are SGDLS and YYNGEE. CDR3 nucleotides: TGTGCCAGCAGCGGAGACAGCGGGGGGTTTGAGACCCAGTACTTC. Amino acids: CASSGDSGGFETQYF.

CDR3: CAWSATGTTDTQYF. Written as DNA, the CDR3 is TGTGCCTGGAGCGCAACAGGGACCACAGATACGCAGTATTTT. The V gene is TRBV30, the J gene TRBJ2-3, with a tentative D call TRBD1 (6 bases). V was shortened by 3 bases and J by 2 bases, with 12 bases between the two germline ends. Germline values: CDR1 GTSNPN, CDR2 SVGIG (reference sequence). This CDR3 is 14 amino acids long.

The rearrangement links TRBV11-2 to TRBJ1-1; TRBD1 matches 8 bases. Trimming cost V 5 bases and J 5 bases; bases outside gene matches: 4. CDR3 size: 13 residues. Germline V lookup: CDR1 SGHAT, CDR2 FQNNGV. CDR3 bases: TGTGCCAGCAGCCAGGACAGGGAGACTGAAGCTTTCTTT. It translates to CASSQDRETEAFF.

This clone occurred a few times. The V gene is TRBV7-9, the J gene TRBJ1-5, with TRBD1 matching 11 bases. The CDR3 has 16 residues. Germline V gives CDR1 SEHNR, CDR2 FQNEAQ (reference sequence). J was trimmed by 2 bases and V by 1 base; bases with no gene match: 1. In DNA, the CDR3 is TGTGCCAGCAGCTTAGGGACAGGGGGCGGCAATCAGCCCCAGCATTTT. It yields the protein CASSLGTGGGNQPQHF.

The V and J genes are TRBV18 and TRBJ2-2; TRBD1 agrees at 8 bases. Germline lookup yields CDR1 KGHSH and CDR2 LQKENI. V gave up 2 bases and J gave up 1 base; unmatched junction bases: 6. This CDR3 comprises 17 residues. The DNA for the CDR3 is TGTGCCAGCTCACCAGCCGGACAGGGTCTGAACACCGGGGAGCTGTTTTTT. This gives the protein CASSPAGQGLNTGELFF.

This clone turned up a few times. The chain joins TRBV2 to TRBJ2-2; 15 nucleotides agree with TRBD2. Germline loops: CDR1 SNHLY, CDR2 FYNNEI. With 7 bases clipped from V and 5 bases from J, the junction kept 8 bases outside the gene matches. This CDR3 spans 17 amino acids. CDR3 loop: CASTLWGLAGGTGELFF. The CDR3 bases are TGTGCCAGCACCCTATGGGGACTAGCGGGGGGAACCGGGGAGCTGTTTTTT. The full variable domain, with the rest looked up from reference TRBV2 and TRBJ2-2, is EPEVTQTPSHQVTQMGQEVILRCVPISNHLYFYWYRQILGQKVEFLVSFYNNEISEKSEIFDDQFSVERPDGSNFTLKIRSTKLEDSAMYFCASTLWGLAGGTGELFFGEGSRLTVL.

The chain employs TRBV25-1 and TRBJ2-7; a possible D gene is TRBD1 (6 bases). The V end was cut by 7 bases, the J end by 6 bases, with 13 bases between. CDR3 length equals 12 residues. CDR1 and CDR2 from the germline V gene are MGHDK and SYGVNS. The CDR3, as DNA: TGTGCCAGCACCAACCCCAGGGGCGAGCAGTACTTC. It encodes CASTNPRGEQYF.

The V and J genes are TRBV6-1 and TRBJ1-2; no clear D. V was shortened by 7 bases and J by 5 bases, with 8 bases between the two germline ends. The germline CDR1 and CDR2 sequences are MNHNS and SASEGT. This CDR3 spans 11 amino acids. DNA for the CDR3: TGTGCCAGCAAGGAGGAATATGGCTACACCTTC. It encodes CASKEEYGYTF.

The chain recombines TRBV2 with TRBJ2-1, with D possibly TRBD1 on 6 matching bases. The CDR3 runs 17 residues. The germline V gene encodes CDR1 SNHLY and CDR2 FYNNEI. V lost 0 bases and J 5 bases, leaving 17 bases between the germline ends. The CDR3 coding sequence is TGTGCCAGCAGTGAAGCCTGGGGCGCAGGGGACCACAATGAGCAGTTCTTC. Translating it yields CASSEAWGAGDHNEQFF.

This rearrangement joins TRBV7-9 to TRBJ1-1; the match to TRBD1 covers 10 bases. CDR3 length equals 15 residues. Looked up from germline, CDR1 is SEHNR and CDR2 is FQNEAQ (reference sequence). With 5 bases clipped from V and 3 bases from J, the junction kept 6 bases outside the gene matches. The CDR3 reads CASSAPGQGDTEAFF. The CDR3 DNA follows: TGTGCCAGCAGCGCACCCGGACAGGGGGACACTGAAGCTTTCTTT.

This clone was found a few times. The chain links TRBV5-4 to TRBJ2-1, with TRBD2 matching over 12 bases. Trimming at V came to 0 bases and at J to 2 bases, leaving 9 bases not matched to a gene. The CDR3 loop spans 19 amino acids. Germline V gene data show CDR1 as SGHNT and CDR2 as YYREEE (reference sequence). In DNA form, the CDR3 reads TGTGCCAGCAGCTTGGCTCGGGCTAGCGGGGGGGCCACCTACAATGAGCAGTTCTTC. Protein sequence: CASSLARASGGATYNEQFF. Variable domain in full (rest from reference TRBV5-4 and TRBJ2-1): ETGVTQSPTHLIKTRGQQVTLRCSSQSGHNTVSWYQQALGQGPQFIFQYYREEENGRGNFPPRFSGLQFPNYSSELNVNALELDDSALYLCASSLARASGGATYNEQFFGPGTRLTVL.

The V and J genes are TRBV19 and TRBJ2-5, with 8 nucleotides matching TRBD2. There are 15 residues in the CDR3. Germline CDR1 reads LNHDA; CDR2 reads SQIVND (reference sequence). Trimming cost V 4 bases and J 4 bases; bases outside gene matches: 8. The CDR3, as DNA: TGTGCCAGTAGTAATATAGCGGGGAGGGGAGAGACCCAGTACTTC. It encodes CASSNIAGRGETQYF.

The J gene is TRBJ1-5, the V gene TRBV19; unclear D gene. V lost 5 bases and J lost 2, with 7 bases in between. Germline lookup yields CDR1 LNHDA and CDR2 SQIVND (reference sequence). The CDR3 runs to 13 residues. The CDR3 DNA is TGTGCCAGTAGTCCCGTAGGCAATCAGCCCCAGCATTTT. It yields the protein CASSPVGNQPQHF.

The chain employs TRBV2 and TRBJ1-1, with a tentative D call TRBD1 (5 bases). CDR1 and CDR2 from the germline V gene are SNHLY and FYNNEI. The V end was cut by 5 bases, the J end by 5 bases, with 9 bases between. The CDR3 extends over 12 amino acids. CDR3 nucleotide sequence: TGTGCCAGCAGTACGGAGGGGACTGAAGCTTTCTTT. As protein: CASSTEGTEAFF. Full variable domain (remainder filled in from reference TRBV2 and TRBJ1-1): EPEVTQTPSHQVTQMGQEVILRCVPISNHLYFYWYRQILGQKVEFLVSFYNNEISEKSEIFDDQFSVERPDGSNFTLKIRSTKLEDSAMYFCASSTEGTEAFFGQGTRLTVV.

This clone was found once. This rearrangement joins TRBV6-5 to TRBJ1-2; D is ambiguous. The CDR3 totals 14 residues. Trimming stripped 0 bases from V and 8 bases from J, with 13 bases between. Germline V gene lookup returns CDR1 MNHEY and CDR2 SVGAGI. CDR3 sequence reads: CASSYSNLVRGYTF. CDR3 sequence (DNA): TGTGCCAGCAGTTACTCGAATTTGGTTCGGGGCTACACCTTC.

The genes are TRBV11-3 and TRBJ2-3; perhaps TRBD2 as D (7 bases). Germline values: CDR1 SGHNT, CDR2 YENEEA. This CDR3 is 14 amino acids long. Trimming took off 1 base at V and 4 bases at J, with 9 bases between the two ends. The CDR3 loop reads CASSLGGGPDTQYF. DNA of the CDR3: TGTGCCAGCAGCTTAGGCGGGGGCCCAGATACGCAGTATTTT.

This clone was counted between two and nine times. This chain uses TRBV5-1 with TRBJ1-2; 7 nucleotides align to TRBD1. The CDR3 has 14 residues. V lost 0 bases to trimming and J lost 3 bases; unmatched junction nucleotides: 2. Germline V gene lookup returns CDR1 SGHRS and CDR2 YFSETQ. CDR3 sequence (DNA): TGCGCCAGCAGCTTGGCAGGGGGTGACTATGGCTACACCTTC. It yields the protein CASSLAGGDYGYTF.